This T cell receptor (beta chain) was sequenced in a study of shared clonotypes between healthy human individuals. In the study overall: A couple of female and a few male donors aged 18 to 49 were enrolled. Per donor, CD8 memory used one plate, CD8 naive used two, CD4 memory used three and CD4 naive used three.

Germline V gives CDR1 SEHNR, CDR2 FQNEAQ (reference sequence). CDR3 length: 12 residues. Trimming removed 5 bases from V and 3 bases from J, with 7 bases in between. As regards this clone: Its antigen is not identified.

Study observations and caveats: Sample collection involved blood only; tissue repertoires are likely different.

Generated by immunoSEQ multiplex PCR, the TCRdb table keeps only in-frame clones and is missing some. The data hold 2 million to 3 million clones, with 93% observed a single time. Sequencing was performed on naive CD4+ T cells from PBMCs. Subset described: CD45RA+ positively selected. The chain combines TRBV7-9 with TRBJ1-1; D remains unclear. The sequence derives from a man between 18 and 35 years old in good health. Some clones in this sample may be carry-over from other donors' samples. CDR3 nucleotide sequence: TGTGCCAGCAGCGGTGACTACACTGAAGCTTTCTTT. Residues: CASSGDYTEAFF. Combining the CDR3 with reference TRBV7-9 and TRBJ1-1 gives the whole variable domain DTGVSQNPRHKITKRGQNVTFRCDPISEHNRLYWYRQTLGQGPEFLTYFQNEAQLEKSRLLSDRFSAERPKGSFSTLEIQRTEQGDSAMYLCASSGDYTEAFFGQGTRLTVV.